These 15 T cell receptor beta chains originate from one sample sequenced in a study of blood T cells in healthy people across ages. Alongside a J-beta primer mix, a sample-barcoded 5' primer served in a second PCR lasting roughly 6 to 11 cycles. Each CDR3 protein gets one entry after TCRdb re-called the 5' RACE reads with MiXCR. The table shows 1,800,000 or so distinct CDR3 sequences, with approximately 39% occurring only once. The sample consisted of blood. These receptors were collected from a human donor in good health.

The rearrangement uses TRBV5-4 and TRBJ1-1; D remains unclear. The CDR3 length is 14 residues. Trimming pared 4 bases from V and 0 bases from J, leaving 10 bases between. CDR1 and CDR2 (germline): SGHNT, YYREEE (reference sequence). CDR3: CASSPSLMNTEAFF. DNA for the CDR3: TGTGCCAGCAGCCCCTCATTAATGAACACTGAAGCTTTCTTT.

As to this clonotype: A read error may produce the germline difference seen at one junction end. CDR3 sequence reads: CASSFREERFF. CDR3 nucleotide sequence: TGTGCCAGCAGCTTCAGGGAGGAGCGGTTCTTC. The rearrangement links TRBV11-1 to TRBJ2-1; maybe TRBD2 (6 bases). In germline, CDR1 is SGHAT, CDR2 FQDESV (reference sequence). The CDR3 sequence is 11 residues long.

The gene calls are TRBV9 and TRBJ2-1; the match to TRBD1 covers 7 bases. The V segment lost 3 bases and the J segment 4 bases; nucleotides outside the gene matches: 10. Per the germline V gene, CDR1 is SGDLS and CDR2 is YYNGEE. This CDR3 is built from 16 residues. The CDR3 loop reads CASSAPTGKFYNEQFF. DNA of the CDR3: TGTGCCAGCAGCGCCCCGACAGGGAAATTTTACAATGAGCAGTTCTTC.

The table lists this clonotype with a few counts. The chain joins TRBV7-2 to TRBJ2-5; TRBD2 agrees at 10 bases. The germline V gene has CDR1 SGHTA and CDR2 FQGNSA. With V trimmed by 8 bases and J by 4 bases, 4 bases remained unmatched. There are 13 residues in the CDR3. CDR3 sequence: CASGGLALETQYF. DNA of the CDR3: TGTGCCAGCGGGGGACTAGCGCTAGAGACCCAGTACTTC.

Here the CDR3 reads CASSPRDRAGIGGYTF. DNA of the CDR3: TGTGCCAGCTCACCACGGGACAGGGCGGGAATCGGTGGCTACACCTTC. This rearrangement joins TRBV18 to TRBJ1-2; the match to TRBD1 covers 9 bases. This CDR3 contains 16 residues. Losses at the gene ends were 1 base for V and 7 bases for J; bases not matched to a gene: 10. Looked up from germline, CDR1 is KGHSH and CDR2 is LQKENI.

There are a few counts of this clonotype. The chain recombines TRBV6-6 with TRBJ1-4, with a possible D match to TRBD1 (6 bases). This CDR3 has 15 residues. Trimming took off 7 bases at V and 4 bases at J, with 16 bases between the two ends. Germline-derived CDR1 and CDR2 are MNHNY and SVGAGI (reference sequence). Here the CDR3 DNA reads TGTGCCAGCACGATCGGACAGACCTTTAATGAAAAACTGTTTTTT. This codes for CASTIGQTFNEKLFF.

The chain carries TRBV6-5 and TRBJ1-2; the match to TRBD1 covers 7 bases. The CDR3 sequence is 15 residues long. V was pared by 6 bases and J by 3 bases, with 10 bases of the junction left unmatched. The germline V gene has CDR1 MNHEY and CDR2 SVGAGI. Here the CDR3 DNA reads TGTGCCAGCAGATCCCCCGGGACAGTATACTATGGCTACACCTTC. Its protein is CASRSPGTVYYGYTF.

The rearrangement joins TRBV28 to TRBJ2-1; D is undetermined. Germline CDR1 MDHEN, CDR2 SYDVKM. The CDR3 has 13 amino acids. Trimming stripped 1 base from V and 4 bases from J, with 5 bases between. The CDR3 region is CASSLSIYNEQFF. The CDR3 bases are TGTGCCAGCAGTTTATCTATATACAATGAGCAGTTCTTC.

This chain connects TRBV6-6 to TRBJ2-7, with a possible D match to TRBD1 (6 bases). Trimming shortened V by 4 bases and J by 3 bases, and 13 bases separated the two germline ends. CDR1 and CDR2 from the germline V gene are MNHNY and SVGAGI (reference sequence). The CDR3 is 14 residues long. CDR3: CASSWTVGVYEQYF. For the CDR3, the DNA is TGTGCCAGCAGTTGGACAGTGGGTGTCTACGAGCAGTACTTC.

The chain couples TRBV5-5 to TRBJ2-7; D unclear. V shed 4 bases and J shed 2 bases, with 13 bases lying between them. Germline-derived CDR1 and CDR2 are SGHKS and YYEKEE (reference sequence). The CDR3 contains 14 residues. CDR3 region: CASSQVWKPYEQYF. The CDR3 nucleotides are TGTGCCAGCAGCCAGGTATGGAAACCCTACGAGCAGTACTTC.

J is TRBJ2-5 and V is TRBV20-1, with 7 bases that match TRBD2. The CDR3 sequence is 15 residues long. The V and J ends lost 1 base and 4 bases, in that order; junction bases with no gene match: 9. Germline V gene lookup returns CDR1 DFQATT and CDR2 SNEGSKA (reference sequence). The CDR3 DNA reads as TGCAGTGCTAGAGGAGAGACTAGCCCGGTAGAGACCCAGTACTTC. Its translation is CSARGETSPVETQYF.

The chain employs TRBV2 and TRBJ1-5; the D is unclear. V was trimmed by 6 bases and J by 4 bases, leaving 10 bases between them. Germline CDR1 is SNHLY and CDR2 is FYNNEI. The CDR3 is 13 residues long. In nucleotides, the CDR3 is TGTGCCAGCAGCGCGGAACCAAATCAGCCCCAGCATTTT. Residues: CASSAEPNQPQHF.

This clonotype was recorded a few times. The gene calls are TRBV12-3 or TRBV12-4 and TRBJ2-1, with TRBD2 matching 7 bases. V dropped 6 bases and J dropped 2; count of bases not matched to a gene: 4. The CDR3 covers 14 residues. CDR3 protein: CASRPGLTYNEQFF. The CDR3, as DNA: TGTGCCAGCAGGCCGGGACTAACCTACAATGAGCAGTTCTTC.

This clonotype appeared a few times. The chain couples TRBV9 to TRBJ2-1, with 14 bases identical to TRBD2. Germline V gene lookup returns CDR1 SGDLS and CDR2 YYNGEE. The ends lost 0 bases at V and 0 bases at J; junction bases unmatched: 8. This CDR3 is 20 amino acids long. The CDR3, as DNA: TGTGCCAGCAGCGTAGGAGGGGGACTAGCGGGGGCAAGCTCCTACAATGAGCAGTTCTTC. Translation: CASSVGGGLAGASSYNEQFF.

This clonotype was recorded a few times. The CDR3 DNA is TGTGCCAGCAGCATTCGAAGAAAAGAGACCCAGTACTTC. Translated: CASSIRRKETQYF. This rearrangement joins TRBV7-2 to TRBJ2-5; D is unresolved. The germline gives CDR1 SGHTA, CDR2 FQGNSA. The CDR3 is made up of 13 amino acids. V was pared by 5 bases and J by 3 bases, with 10 bases between.